This T cell receptor beta chain came from a study of T cells in women clearing cervical HPV infection. In the case of this clone: The read falls 3 residues short of the CDR3 end, and the missing part is taken from the germline J gene.

Produced via immunoSEQ multiplex PCR; TCRdb's table is partial and in-frame only. Seen in this sample are fewer than 50,000 clones; the ten most common clones hold 1.2%. Cervical HPV DNA detected by MY09/MY11 PCR, typed by dot-blot. Looked up from germline, CDR1 is LNHDA and CDR2 is SQIVND (reference sequence). The CDR3 is 15 amino acids. After removal of 4 bases from V and 4 bases from J, the junction contained 8 bases not matched to a gene. The sequencing input was blood buffy coat. The receptor was isolated from a woman aged 18-70 years with a cervical HPV16 infection that either progressed to CIN3+ or cleared (not recorded which). The V call is TRBV19, the J call TRBJ2-5, with 8 bases identical to TRBD1. The part of the CDR3 DNA that was read is TGTGCCAGTAGTAAGGCCCAGGGGGCAGGAGAGACC. Amino acids: CASSKAQGAGET. The complete CDR3 protein is CASSKAQGAGETQYF. The whole variable domain, filled in from reference TRBV19 and TRBJ2-5, reads DGGITQSPKYLFRKEGQNVTLSCEQNLNHDAMYWYRQDPGQGLRLIYYSQIVNDFQKGDIAEGYSVSREKKESFPLTVTSAQKNPTAFYLCASSKAQGAGETQYFGPGTRLLVL.